This T cell receptor (beta chain) was documented in a study of cytomegalovirus exposure and HLA in healthy donors. J gave up 3 bases and V 6 bases, and 7 bases lay outside the gene matches. The germline V gene encodes CDR1 LNHDA and CDR2 SQIVND (reference sequence). The CDR3 runs 14 residues. PCR used 60 Vbeta primers and 13 Jbeta primers. The table came from immunoSEQ multiplex PCR; TCRdb's copy has only in-frame clones and leaves some out. The table has 110,000 to 150,000 clones, over 60% seen once. Points on this clone: Its antigen is unknown.

Study-wide results and caveats: Certain sequence variants were highly shared and formed a cluster, and this cluster was likely a sequencing artifact.

The TCR was taken from a woman aged 40 to 50 in good health and CMV-seronegative. Source material: PBMCs. The V call is TRBV19, the J call TRBJ1-1, with 7 bases fitting TRBD1. CDR3 region: CASRARGSDTEAFF. DNA of the CDR3: TGTGCCAGTAGGGCCAGGGGGTCGGACACTGAAGCTTTCTTT.